The count of the clone carrying this TCR beta chain is one. The data belong to a study of T cell responses to AZD1222 COVID-19 vaccine. Sequencing was performed with immunoSEQ multiplex PCR; in TCRdb, only in-frame clones are kept and a portion is missing. The sample shows approximately 170,000 clones, around 90% of them seen only once. Germline-derived CDR1 and CDR2 are SGHTA and FQGNSA. V trimming: 5 bases; J trimming: 8 bases; junction bases outside the gene matches: 11. There are 16 residues in the CDR3. V gene TRBV7-2 combines with J gene TRBJ2-1, with 11 positions matching TRBD1. This clonotype was sampled from an adult who received the AZD1222 COVID-19 vaccine. Source: peripheral blood, taken 28 days after the second AZD1222 dose. The CDR3 protein is CASSRNGQGAVDEQFF. CDR3 coding DNA: TGTGCCAGCAGCCGTAATGGACAGGGGGCCGTTGATGAGCAGTTCTTC.